This record covers a single TCR beta chain. Its antigen is as yet unknown. TCRdb's table, derived via immunoSEQ multiplex PCR, lists solely in-frame clones and lacks some. The data hold about 110,000 clones, with 70% to 90% observed a single time. The data were obtained in a study of T cell responses to AZD1222 COVID-19 vaccine. Findings of the study overall: Repertoires were collected only later (after the peak T cell response had occurred). Spike-spanning, vaccine-associated CD4 TCRs were dominant at 160-218 and 743-854.

The CDR3 is 16 residues long. The trim removed 6 bases at V and 5 bases at J, leaving 14 bases unmatched. The germline gives CDR1 LNHNV, CDR2 YYDKDF (reference sequence). Sequencing was performed on peripheral blood, taken 28 days after the second AZD1222 dose. The rearrangement joins TRBV15 to TRBJ2-5; 8 positions match TRBD2. The receptor's source is an adult who received the AZD1222 COVID-19 vaccine. Here the CDR3 DNA reads TGTGCCACCAGAGCCCGGGCCGGACTAGCCAGGGAGACCCAGTACTTC. It encodes CATRARAGLARETQYF.